The rows below give T cell receptor beta chains drawn from one sample of a study of blood T cell repertoires in COVID-19. Only in-frame clones appear in the TCRdb table, and some are missing; sequencing was by immunoSEQ multiplex PCR. The table lists more than 85,000 clones, 88% of them singletons. Input material: peripheral blood. All receptors come from an older woman with acute or convalescent COVID-19. Both conserved end residues are part of each CDR3. Fields, in order: V gene, D gene, clone size, J gene, CDR3 DNA, CDR3 protein. D genes are given only for firm matches. Not all rows give a size; the values are once, few, many and, for expanded clones, a class.

TRBV3-1/TRBV3-2	TRBD2	.	TRBJ2-5	TGTGCCAGCAGCCCGGGACTAGCGGTACAAGAGACCCAGTACTTC	CASSPGLAVQETQYF
TRBV7-9	TRBD2	.	TRBJ2-2	TGTGCCAGCAGCTTAGGGACTAGCGGGAGACCCGGGGAGCTGTTTTTT	CASSLGTSGRPGELFF
TRBV13	TRBD2	.	TRBJ2-1	TGTGCCAGCAGCTTAATGCGGGGAGGGAATCCGGACAATGAGCAGTTCTTC	CASSLMRGGNPDNEQFF
TRBV5-1	.	.	TRBJ1-1	TGCGCCAGCAGCTTGGATCGGGGGGCGAACACTGAAGCTTTCTTT	CASSLDRGANTEAFF
TRBV10-1	TRBD1	.	TRBJ1-1	TGCGCCAGCAGCGCCGGGACAGCTAACACTGAAGCTTTCTTT	CASSAGTANTEAFF
TRBV9	.	.	TRBJ1-1	TGTGCCAGCAGCGTAGGGGGGGACCCGATGAACACTGAAGCTTTCTTT	CASSVGGDPMNTEAFF
TRBV18	.	few	TRBJ2-1	TGTGCCAGCTCCCCGGCGGGCGGATACTACAATGAGCAGTTCTTC	CASSPAGGYYNEQFF
TRBV18	.	few	TRBJ2-3	TGTGCCAGCTCACGTGTCTCGAGGCTCGGGGGTAGAGATACGCAGTATTTT	CASSRVSRLGGRDTQYF
TRBV3-1/TRBV3-2	TRBD2	.	TRBJ2-2	TGTGCCAGCAGCCTCCCCATCAGGGCGGGAGGGTGGCCTTCCCACACCGGGGAGCTGTTTTTT	CASSLPIRAGGWPSHTGELFF
TRBV5-1	.	.	TRBJ1-2	TGCGCCAGCAGCTTGGCAGCTAACTATGGCTACACCTTC	CASSLAANYGYTF
TRBV4-2	.	.	TRBJ2-1	TGTGCCAGCAGCCCTCCGGTTCGCAATGAGCAGTTCTTC	CASSPPVRNEQFF
TRBV19	TRBD1	.	TRBJ1-2	TGTGCCAGTAGCCTGGGACAGGGAGCCTATGGCTACACCTTC	CASSLGQGAYGYTF
TRBV25-1	.	once	TRBJ1-2	TGTGCCAGCAGTGGAGGTAACTATGGCTACACCTTC	CASSGGNYGYTF
TRBV29-1	.	.	TRBJ2-2	TGCAGCGTTGGGAGCTCCAACACCGGGGAGCTGTTTTTT	CSVGSSNTGELFF
TRBV19	TRBD1	.	TRBJ2-3	TGTGCCAGTAGTATAGGACAGGGCGGCACAGATACGCAGTATTTT	CASSIGQGGTDTQYF
TRBV18	TRBD1	.	TRBJ1-4	TGTGCCAGCTCGCCGGGACAGGACTATGAAAAACTGTTTTTT	CASSPGQDYEKLFF
TRBV29-1	.	.	TRBJ2-7	TGCAGCGTCACCCTGCGGGGCTACGAGCAGTACTTC	CSVTLRGYEQYF
TRBV11-2	TRBD2	.	TRBJ2-3	TGTGCCAGCAGCTTAGGGACTAGCGCCAGGGGGGGTACGCAGTATTTT	CASSLGTSARGGTQYF
TRBV10-3	.	.	TRBJ1-6	TGTGCCATCAGTGAGGGACAGAATAATTCACCCCTCCACTTT	CAISEGQNNSPLHF
TRBV4-1	.	.	TRBJ2-1	TGCGCCAGCAGCCAAGAAGTTGCGGCAACCTACAATGAGCAGTTCTTC	CASSQEVAATYNEQFF